Described below is a single TCR beta chain sequence and its context. The antigen is undetermined. These data are taken from a study of T cell responses to AZD1222 COVID-19 vaccine. Assay: immunoSEQ multiplex PCR; the TCRdb copy retains only in-frame clones and omits some. The table records about 85,000 clones, less than 90% of them present only once. Trimming took off 2 bases at V and 2 bases at J, with 3 bases between the two ends. The germline gives CDR1 KGHSH, CDR2 LQKENI. The CDR3 extends over 12 amino acids. Study-wide findings and caveats: The breadth and depth of Spike-specific TCRs increased once two AZD1222 doses had been given. In a largely white British group with more females than males, clonal diversity was possibly underestimated.

The input for sequencing was peripheral blood, taken on day 0 of AZD1222 vaccination. The rearrangement uses TRBV18 and TRBJ2-5; D remains ambiguous. The clonotype comes from an adult in good health. Here the CDR3 reads CASSPEQETQYF. The CDR3 coding sequence is TGTGCCAGCTCACCAGAGCAAGAGACCCAGTACTTC.